This T cell receptor (beta chain) emerged from a study of T cells in Graves' hyperthyroidism and ophthalmopathy. Notes on the study in general: Most thyroid clonotypes expanded above 0.001 appeared in blood too.

Diagnosis of hyperthyroidism was new in patients aged 18 to 65, and its duration was under 2 months. The CDR3 contains 13 residues. Deletions cut 1 base from V and 2 bases from J, with 8 bases between. Germline assignment: CDR1 DFQATT and CDR2 SNEGSKA (reference sequence). Amplification of TCR beta CDR3 regions used RNA as the template. Carried out on the TCR CDR3, a first-round RT-PCR used the HTBI primer set. Each CDR3 protein is one row after TCRdb ran MiXCR on the multiplex PCR reads. In the table there are about 360,000 distinct CDR3 sequences, about 20% of which are singletons. This clonotype was observed at least ten times. Its antigen is unidentified.

This TCR came from a woman aged 18-30 years with Graves' hyperthyroidism. Sequenced: blood. The V and J genes are TRBV20-1 and TRBJ1-2, with D uncertain. The CDR3 loop reads CSARVTLNYGYTF. CDR3 coding DNA: TGCAGTGCTAGAGTTACACTGAACTATGGCTACACCTTC.